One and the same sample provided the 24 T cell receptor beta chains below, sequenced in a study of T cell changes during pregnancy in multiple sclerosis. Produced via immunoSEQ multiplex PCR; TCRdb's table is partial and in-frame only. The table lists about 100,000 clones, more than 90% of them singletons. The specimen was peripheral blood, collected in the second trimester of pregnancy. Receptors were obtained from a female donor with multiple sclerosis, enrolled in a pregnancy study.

The CDR3 DNA sequence: TGTGCCAGCAGCGTAGGGGGCGGGGTCTCCCAAGAGACCCAGTACTTC. Translated, it gives CASSVGGGVSQETQYF. The rearrangement uses TRBV9 and TRBJ2-5, with D perhaps matching TRBD2 (6 bases). With 0 bases removed from V and 1 base from J, the gap between germline ends came to 13 bases. CDR3 length equals 16 residues. Germline V lookup: CDR1 SGDLS, CDR2 YYNGEE.

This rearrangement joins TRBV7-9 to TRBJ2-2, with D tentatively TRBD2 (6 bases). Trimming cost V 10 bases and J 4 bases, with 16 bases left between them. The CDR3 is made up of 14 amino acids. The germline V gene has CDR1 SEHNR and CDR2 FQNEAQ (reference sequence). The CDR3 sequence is CATPGLLATGELFF. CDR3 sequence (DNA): TGTGCCACCCCGGGACTTTTGGCCACCGGGGAGCTGTTTTTT.

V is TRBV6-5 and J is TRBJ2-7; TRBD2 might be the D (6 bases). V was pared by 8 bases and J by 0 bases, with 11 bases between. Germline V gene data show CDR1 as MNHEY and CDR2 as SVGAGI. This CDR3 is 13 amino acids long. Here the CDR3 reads CASLGSGSYEQYF. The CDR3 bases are TGTGCCAGCCTGGGTAGCGGCTCCTACGAGCAGTACTTC.

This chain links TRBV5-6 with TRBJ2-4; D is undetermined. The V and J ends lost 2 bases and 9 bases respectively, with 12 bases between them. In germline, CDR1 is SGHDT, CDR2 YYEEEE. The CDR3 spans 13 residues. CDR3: CASSFDESGIQYF. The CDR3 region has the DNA TGTGCCAGCAGCTTTGACGAGTCGGGCATTCAGTACTTC.

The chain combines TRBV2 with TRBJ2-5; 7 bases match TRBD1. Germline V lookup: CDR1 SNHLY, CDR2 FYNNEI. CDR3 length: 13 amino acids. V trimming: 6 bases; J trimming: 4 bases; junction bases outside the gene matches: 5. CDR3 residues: CASRRTGVETQYF. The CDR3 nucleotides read TGTGCCAGCAGGCGTACAGGGGTAGAGACCCAGTACTTC.

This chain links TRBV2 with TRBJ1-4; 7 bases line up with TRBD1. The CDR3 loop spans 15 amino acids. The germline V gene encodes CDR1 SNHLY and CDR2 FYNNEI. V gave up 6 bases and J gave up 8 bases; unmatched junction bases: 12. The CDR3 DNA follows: TGTGCCAGCAGAAAGGCCGGGACAGTATACGAAAAACTGTTTTTT. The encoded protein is CASRKAGTVYEKLFF.

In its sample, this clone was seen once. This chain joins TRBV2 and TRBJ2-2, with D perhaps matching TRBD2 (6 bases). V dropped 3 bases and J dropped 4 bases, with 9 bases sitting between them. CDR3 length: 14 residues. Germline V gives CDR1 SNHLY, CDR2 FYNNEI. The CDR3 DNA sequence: TGTGCCAGCAGTGAGGGACTGATCACCGGGGAGCTGTTTTTT. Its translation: CASSEGLITGELFF.

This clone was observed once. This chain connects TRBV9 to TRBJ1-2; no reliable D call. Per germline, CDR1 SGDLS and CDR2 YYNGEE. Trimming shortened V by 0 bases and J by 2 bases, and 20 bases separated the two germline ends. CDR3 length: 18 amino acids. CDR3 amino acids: CASSVVEPVDNLNYGYTF. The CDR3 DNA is TGTGCCAGCAGCGTAGTAGAACCAGTCGACAACCTAAACTATGGCTACACCTTC.

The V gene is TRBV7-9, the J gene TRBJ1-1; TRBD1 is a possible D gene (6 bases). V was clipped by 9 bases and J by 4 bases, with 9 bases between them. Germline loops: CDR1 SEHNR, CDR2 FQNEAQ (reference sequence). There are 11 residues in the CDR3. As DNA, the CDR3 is TGTGCCAGTACAGGGAGCACTGAAGCTTTCTTT. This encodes CASTGSTEAFF.

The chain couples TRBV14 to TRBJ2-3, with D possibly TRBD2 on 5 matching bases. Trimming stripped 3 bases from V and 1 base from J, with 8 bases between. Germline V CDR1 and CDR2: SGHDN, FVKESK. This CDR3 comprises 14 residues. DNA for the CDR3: TGTGCCAGCAGCCAGGTGGGAGGCACAGATACGCAGTATTTT. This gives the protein CASSQVGGTDTQYF.

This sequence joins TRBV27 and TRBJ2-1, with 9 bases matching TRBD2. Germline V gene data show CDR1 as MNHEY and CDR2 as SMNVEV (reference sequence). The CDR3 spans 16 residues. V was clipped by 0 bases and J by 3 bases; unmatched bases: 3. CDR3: CASSLSSGSDYNEQFF. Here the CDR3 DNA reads TGTGCCAGCAGTTTATCTAGCGGGAGTGACTACAATGAGCAGTTCTTC.

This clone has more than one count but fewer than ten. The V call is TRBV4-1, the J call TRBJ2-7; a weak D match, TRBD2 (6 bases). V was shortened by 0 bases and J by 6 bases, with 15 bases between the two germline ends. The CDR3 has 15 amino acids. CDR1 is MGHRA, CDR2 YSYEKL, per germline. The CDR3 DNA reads TGCGCCAGCAGCCAAGATCTGTATTGGGGAGGCGAGCAGTACTTC. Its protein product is CASSQDLYWGGEQYF.

CDR3 sequence reads: CASSKGGRWAYGYTF. The CDR3 bases are TGTGCCAGCAGTAAGGGAGGGAGGTGGGCATATGGCTACACCTTC. The chain employs TRBV6-6 and TRBJ1-2; D is undetermined. Germline CDR1 reads MNHNY; CDR2 reads SVGAGI (reference sequence). This CDR3 is 15 amino acids long. V lost 5 bases to trimming and J lost 5 bases, with 18 bases between them.

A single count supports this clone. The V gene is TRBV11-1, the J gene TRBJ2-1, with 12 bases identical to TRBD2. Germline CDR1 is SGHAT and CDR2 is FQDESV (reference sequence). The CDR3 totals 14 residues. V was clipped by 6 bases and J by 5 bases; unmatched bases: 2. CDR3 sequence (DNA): TGTGCCAGCAGGACTAGCGGGAGTCACAATGAGCAGTTCTTC. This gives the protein CASRTSGSHNEQFF.

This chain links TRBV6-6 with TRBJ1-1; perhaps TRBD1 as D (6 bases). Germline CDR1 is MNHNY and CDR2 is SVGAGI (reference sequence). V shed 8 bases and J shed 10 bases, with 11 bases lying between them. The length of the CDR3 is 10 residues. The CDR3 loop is CASWGRGAFF. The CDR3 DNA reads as TGTGCCAGCTGGGGCAGGGGAGCTTTCTTT.

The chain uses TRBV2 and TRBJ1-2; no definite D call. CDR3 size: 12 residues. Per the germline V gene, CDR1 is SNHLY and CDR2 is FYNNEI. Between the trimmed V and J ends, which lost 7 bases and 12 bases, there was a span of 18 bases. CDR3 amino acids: CASTPAPGLNTF. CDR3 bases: TGTGCCAGCACCCCGGCCCCGGGTTTAAACACCTTC.

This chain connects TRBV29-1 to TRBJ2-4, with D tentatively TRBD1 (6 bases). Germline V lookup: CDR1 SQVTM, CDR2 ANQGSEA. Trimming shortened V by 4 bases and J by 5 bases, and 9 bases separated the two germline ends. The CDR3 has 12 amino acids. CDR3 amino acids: CSVGGGQNIQYF. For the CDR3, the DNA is TGCAGCGTTGGAGGGGGACAAAACATTCAGTACTTC. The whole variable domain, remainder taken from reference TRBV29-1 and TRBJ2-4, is SAVISQKPSRDICQRGTSLTIQCQVDSQVTMMFWYRQQPGQSLTLIATANQGSEATYESGFVIDKFPISRPNLTFSTLTVSNMSPEDSSIYLCSVGGGQNIQYFGAGTRLSVL.

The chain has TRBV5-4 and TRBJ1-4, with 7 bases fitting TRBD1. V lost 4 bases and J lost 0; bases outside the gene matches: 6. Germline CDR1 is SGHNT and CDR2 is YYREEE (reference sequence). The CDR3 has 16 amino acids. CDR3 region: CASSLGQFATNEKLFF. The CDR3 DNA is TGTGCCAGCAGCCTGGGACAGTTTGCAACTAATGAAAAACTGTTTTTT.

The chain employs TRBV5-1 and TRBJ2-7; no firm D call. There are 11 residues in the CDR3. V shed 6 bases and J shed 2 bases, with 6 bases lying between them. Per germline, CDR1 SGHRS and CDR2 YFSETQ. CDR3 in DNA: TGCGCCAGCAACCCGGCCTACGAGCAGTACTTC. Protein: CASNPAYEQYF.

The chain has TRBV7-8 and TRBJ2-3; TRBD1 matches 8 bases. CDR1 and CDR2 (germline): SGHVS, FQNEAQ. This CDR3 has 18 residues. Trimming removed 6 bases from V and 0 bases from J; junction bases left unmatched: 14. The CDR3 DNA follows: TGTGCCAGCAGTCGCCGGGACAGGTGGTTTCTGAGCACAGATACGCAGTATTTT. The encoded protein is CASSRRDRWFLSTDTQYF. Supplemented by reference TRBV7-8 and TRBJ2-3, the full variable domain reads GAGVSQSPRYKVAKRGQDVALRCDPISGHVSLFWYQQALGQGPEFLTYFQNEAQLDKSGLPSDRFFAERPEGSVSTLKIQRTQQEDSAVYLCASSRRDRWFLSTDTQYFGPGTRLTVL.

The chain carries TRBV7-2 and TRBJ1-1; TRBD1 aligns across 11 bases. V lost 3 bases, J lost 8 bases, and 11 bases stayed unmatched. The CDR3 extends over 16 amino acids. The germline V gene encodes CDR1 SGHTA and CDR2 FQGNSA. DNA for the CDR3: TGTGCCAGCAGCTTGGGAAGGACAGGGGGCATGCGGGAAGCTTTCTTT. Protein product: CASSLGRTGGMREAFF.

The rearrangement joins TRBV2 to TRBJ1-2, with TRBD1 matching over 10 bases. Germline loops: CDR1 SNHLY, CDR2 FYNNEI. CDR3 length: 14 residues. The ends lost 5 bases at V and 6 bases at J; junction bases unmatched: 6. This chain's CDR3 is CASSPGQGGHGYTF. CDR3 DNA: TGTGCCAGCAGTCCCGGACAGGGGGGACATGGCTACACCTTC. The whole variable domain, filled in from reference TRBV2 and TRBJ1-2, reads EPEVTQTPSHQVTQMGQEVILRCVPISNHLYFYWYRQILGQKVEFLVSFYNNEISEKSEIFDDQFSVERPDGSNFTLKIRSTKLEDSAMYFCASSPGQGGHGYTFGSGTRLTVV.

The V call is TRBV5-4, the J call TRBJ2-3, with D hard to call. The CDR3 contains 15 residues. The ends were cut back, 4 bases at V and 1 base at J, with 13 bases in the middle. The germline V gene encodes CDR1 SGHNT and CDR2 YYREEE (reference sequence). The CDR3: CASSHPGDRTDTQYF. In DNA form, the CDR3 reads TGTGCCAGCAGCCACCCGGGTGATCGCACAGATACGCAGTATTTT.

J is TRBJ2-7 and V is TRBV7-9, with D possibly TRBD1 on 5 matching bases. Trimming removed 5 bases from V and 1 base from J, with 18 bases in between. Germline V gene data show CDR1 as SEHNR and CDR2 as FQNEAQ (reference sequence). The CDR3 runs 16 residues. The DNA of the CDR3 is TGTGCCAGCAGCCTGGGTCAGGGCTCCGGGTCCTACGAGCAGTACTTC. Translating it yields CASSLGQGSGSYEQYF.